This TCR beta chain was found in a study of shared clonotypes between healthy human individuals (dated by TCRdb to the early 2020s). Regarding the study in general: A couple of women and three men aged 18 to 49 years were included in the cohort. Between about 0.94 and 8.9 billion PBMCs per donor were obtained by leukapheresis. Different laboratories and diverse techniques were used to prepare libraries and sequence TCR repertoires, to increase sequencing depth and limit assay-specific biases. Blood TCR repertoires of about 5 healthy adults were deeply sequenced to estimate repertoire size and the extent of clonotype sharing between individuals. For each donor, three plates each were used for CD4 naive and CD4 memory, two plates were used for CD8 naive, and one plate was used for CD8 memory.

Healthy HIV-negative adults with no recently reported acute infections or vaccinations were included as donors. All donors were Caucasian adults living in Nashville, Tennessee, USA. CD4+ T cells were enriched through magnetic negative selection, after which naive cells were positively selected on CD45RA and the remaining negative fraction served as the memory subset. Blood was collected by leukapheresis, and PBMCs were isolated by Ficoll-Histopaque density gradient centrifugation and then cryopreserved in liquid nitrogen vapor phase. Purity and quantity of every magnetically sorted T cell population were checked by analytical flow cytometry. Genomic DNA was isolated from every sorted fraction and measured by UV absorbance on a Nanodrop 2000c. In the case of this clone: What this receptor recognizes is not known. No much larger clonotype is one base removed from it; base qualities were not supplied.

The junction carries 11 bases between V and J, which are trimmed by 4 bases and 2 bases respectively. The CDR3 has 15 amino acids, counting the end cysteine and phenylalanine. Solely the CDR3 DNA is kept, with 45 bases framed from the first base. The germline V gene (reference sequence) gives CDR1 as LNHDA and CDR2 as SQIVND. Broader findings and caveats from the paper: Estimated clonotype richness was generally larger for naive than for memory subsets. Based on pairwise subsampling, the degree of clonotype sharing among donors was expected to be affected by sequencing depth. Rarefaction of sorted-subset datasets indicated incomplete sequencing despite the large sequencing depth. Compared with non-shared clonotypes, the clonotypes found in all four sorted-subset donors had higher generation probabilities. Sharing across a few donors was observed for approximately 5% of naive CD4, about 3.2% of naive CD8, 2% to 2.5% of memory CD4, and around 0.4% of memory CD8 clonotypes. Because the study included a small number of donors, the genetic and exposure-history diversity represented was limited. Sampling was limited to blood, and TCR repertoires in tissue likely differ from TCR repertoires in blood.

Using the deep immunoSEQ assay, multiplex PCR amplified TCR CDR3 regions from genomic DNA. Extracted genomic DNA from each cell subset was spread evenly across all wells of several immunoSEQ 96-well plates, with each plate serving as a replicate. Each replicate PCR for sorted subsets received 150 to 250 ng genomic DNA, equal to roughly 30,000 T cell genomes. The purified libraries were quantified using a Qubit 3.0 fluorometer, sized with a Bioanalyzer 2100, and then quantified again using the KAPA Library Quantification kit. Every immunoSEQ 96-well plate was sequenced on a dedicated single-read 150-cycle Illumina NextSeq 550 flow cell. On the study's bioinformatics: The immunoSEQ output contained only junctional sequences without quality scores, so filtering could not match that applied to full-length reads. To assign V/J genes and CDR3, sequences were annotated using PyIR, a Python wrapper for IgBLAST v1.9, with IMGT germline references. Any read was removed if the V/J assignment was weak (E-value above 1e-6), the CDR3 was missing, or the read contained stop codons, out-of-frame junctions, or ambiguous translated residues. V3J clonotypes were defined as sequences sharing the same inferred V gene, J gene, and CDR3 amino acid sequence. Percentage overlap between repertoires was computed as shared unique clonotypes divided by the size of the smaller repertoire. RTK rarefaction, the Chao1 estimator, and Recon v2.1 estimates of unobserved clonotypes were used to assess repertoire richness. Generation probabilities were computed with OLGA for all TCRbeta clonotypes obtained by the gDNA method from several donors. TCRdb provides this immuneACCESS table in a form limited to in-frame rearrangements. Some clones are lacking; in checked studies, under half of them reflect an unresolved V gene, and why the rest are absent is not known. V and J calls and clone size follow that table, whereas D and trimming were derived from the DNA. The sample contains roughly 2.4 million clones, 90% to 97% of them found a single time. The ten largest clones capture more than 0.1% of the sample.

This receptor was taken from a young man in good health. Sequenced sample: naive CD4+ T cells sorted from blood. Reading the label with the study, this specimen's cell subset or site is: CD45RA+ positively selected. The V gene is TRBV19 and the J gene is TRBJ2-2; TRBD2 is possibly the D segment (5 matching bases). CDR3 region: CASSNRGINTGELFF. The sequenced DNA is TGTGCCAGTAGTAATAGAGGGATTAACACCGGGGAGCTGTTTTTT.